The clone carrying this TCR beta chain was detected only a few times. Its matching antigen is unknown. This record comes from a study of T cells after yellow fever vaccination. Study-wide results and limits: Clones from primary vaccination mostly reappeared after the booster (approximately 95% CD4, just over 85% CD8).

They built TCR cDNA with 5'RACE template switching, a step that put in a universal primer site and UMIs. TCRdb processed the 5' RACE reads anew with MiXCR; each CDR3 protein has one entry. The data contain 510,000 or so distinct CDR3 sequences, 19% of them seen just once; the ten biggest clones take up roughly an eighth. This receptor was taken from a man aged 25-40 years who received the YFV17D yellow fever vaccine. This material consisted of PBMCs, taken 15 days after the yellow fever booster vaccination.

CDR3 amino acids: CASSQIISNVLTF. The CDR3 DNA is TGCGCCAGCAGCCAAATCATCTCCAACGTCCTGACTTTC. The genes are TRBV4-3 and TRBJ2-6; the D is unclear. V lost 2 bases, J lost 8 bases, and 7 bases lay in between. CDR1 and CDR2 (germline): LGHNA, YSLEER. The CDR3 runs 13 residues.